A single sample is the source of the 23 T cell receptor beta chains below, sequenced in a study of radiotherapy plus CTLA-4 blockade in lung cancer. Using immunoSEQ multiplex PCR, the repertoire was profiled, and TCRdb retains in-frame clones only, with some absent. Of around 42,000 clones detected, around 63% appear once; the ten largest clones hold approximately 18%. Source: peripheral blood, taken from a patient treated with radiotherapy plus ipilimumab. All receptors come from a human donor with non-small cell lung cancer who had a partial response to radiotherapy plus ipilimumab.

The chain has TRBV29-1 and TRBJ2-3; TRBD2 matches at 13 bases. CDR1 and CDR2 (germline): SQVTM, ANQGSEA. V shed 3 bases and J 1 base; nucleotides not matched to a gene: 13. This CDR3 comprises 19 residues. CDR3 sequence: CSVDPTSGRAQDRTDTQYF. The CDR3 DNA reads TGCAGCGTTGACCCTACTAGCGGGAGGGCGCAGGACCGCACAGATACGCAGTATTTT.

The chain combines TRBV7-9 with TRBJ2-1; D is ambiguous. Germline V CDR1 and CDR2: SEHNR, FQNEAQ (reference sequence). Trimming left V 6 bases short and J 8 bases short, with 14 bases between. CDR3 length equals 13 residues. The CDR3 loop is CASSLDMSDEQFF. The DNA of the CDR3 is TGTGCCAGCAGTCTCGATATGAGTGATGAGCAGTTCTTC.

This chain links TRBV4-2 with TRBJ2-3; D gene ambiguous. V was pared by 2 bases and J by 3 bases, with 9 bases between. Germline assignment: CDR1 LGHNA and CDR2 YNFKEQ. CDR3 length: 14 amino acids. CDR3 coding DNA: TGTGCCAGCAGCCAATTTTCTAGGACAGATACGCAGTATTTT. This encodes CASSQFSRTDTQYF.

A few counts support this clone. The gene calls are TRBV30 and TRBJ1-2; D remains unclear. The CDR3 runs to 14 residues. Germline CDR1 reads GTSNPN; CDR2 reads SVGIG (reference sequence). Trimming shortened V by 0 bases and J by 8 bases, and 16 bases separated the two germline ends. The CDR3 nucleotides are TGTGCCTGGAGTGTACTGGGCTCACTAGGAGGCTACACCTTC. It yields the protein CAWSVLGSLGGYTF.

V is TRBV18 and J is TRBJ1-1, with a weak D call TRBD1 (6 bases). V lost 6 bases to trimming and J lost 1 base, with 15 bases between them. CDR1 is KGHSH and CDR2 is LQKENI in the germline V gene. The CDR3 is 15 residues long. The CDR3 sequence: CASSRTRQANTEAFF. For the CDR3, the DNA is TGTGCCAGCTCGCGAACTCGACAGGCGAACACTGAAGCTTTCTTT.

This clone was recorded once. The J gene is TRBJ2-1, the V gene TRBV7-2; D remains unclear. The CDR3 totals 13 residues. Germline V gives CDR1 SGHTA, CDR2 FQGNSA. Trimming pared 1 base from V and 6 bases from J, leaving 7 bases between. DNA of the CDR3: TGTGCCAGCAGCTTAGGCCTCGGCAATGAGCAGTTCTTC. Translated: CASSLGLGNEQFF.

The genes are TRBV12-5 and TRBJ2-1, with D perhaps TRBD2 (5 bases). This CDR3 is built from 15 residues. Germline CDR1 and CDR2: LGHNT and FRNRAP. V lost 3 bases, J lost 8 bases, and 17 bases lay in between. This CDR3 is CASGLPAAVRDEQFF. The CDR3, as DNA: TGTGCTAGTGGTTTACCAGCGGCCGTACGGGATGAGCAGTTCTTC.

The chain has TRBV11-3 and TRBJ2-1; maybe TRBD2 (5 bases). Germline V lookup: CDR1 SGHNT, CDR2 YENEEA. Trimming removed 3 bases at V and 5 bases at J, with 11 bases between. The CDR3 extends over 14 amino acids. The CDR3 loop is CASSFRTGDNEQFF. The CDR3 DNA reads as TGTGCCAGCAGCTTTAGGACTGGCGACAATGAGCAGTTCTTC.

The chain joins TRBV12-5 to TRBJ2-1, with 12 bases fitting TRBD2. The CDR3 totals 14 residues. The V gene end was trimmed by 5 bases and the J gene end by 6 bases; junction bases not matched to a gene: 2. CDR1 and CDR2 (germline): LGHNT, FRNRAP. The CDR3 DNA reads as TGTGCTAGTGGTAAACTAGCGGGAGGCAATGAGCAGTTCTTC. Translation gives CASGKLAGGNEQFF.

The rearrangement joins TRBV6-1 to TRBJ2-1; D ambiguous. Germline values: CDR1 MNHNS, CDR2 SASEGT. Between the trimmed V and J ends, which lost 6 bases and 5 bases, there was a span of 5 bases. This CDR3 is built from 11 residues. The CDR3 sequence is CASSLDNEQFF. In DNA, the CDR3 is TGTGCCAGCAGCCTTGACAATGAGCAGTTCTTC.

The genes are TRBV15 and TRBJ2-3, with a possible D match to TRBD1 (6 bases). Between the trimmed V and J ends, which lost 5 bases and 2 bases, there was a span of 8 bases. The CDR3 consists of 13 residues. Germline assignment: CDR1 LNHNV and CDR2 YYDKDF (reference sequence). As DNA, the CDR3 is TGTGCCACCAGCCTGGGGGCCACAGATACGCAGTATTTT. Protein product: CATSLGATDTQYF.

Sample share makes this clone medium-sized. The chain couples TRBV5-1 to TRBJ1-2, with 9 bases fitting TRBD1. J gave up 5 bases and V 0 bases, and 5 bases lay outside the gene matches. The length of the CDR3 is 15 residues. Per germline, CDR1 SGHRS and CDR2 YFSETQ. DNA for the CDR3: TGCGCCAGCAGCTTGGGGGGACAGGGCGGTTATGGCTACACCTTC. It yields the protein CASSLGGQGGYGYTF.

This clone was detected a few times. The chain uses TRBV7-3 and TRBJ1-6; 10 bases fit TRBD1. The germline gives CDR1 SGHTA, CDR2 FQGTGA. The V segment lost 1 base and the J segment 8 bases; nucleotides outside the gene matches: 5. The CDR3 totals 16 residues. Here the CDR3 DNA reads TGTGCCAGCAGCTTAAGGGACAGGGGATCCGATTCACCCCTCCACTTT. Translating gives CASSLRDRGSDSPLHF.

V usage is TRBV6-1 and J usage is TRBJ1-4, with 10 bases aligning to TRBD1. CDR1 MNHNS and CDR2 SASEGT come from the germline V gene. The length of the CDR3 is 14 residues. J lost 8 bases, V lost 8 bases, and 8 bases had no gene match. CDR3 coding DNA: TGTGCCAGCCTCATGGGACAGGGGAGGGAAAAACTGTTTTTT. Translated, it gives CASLMGQGREKLFF.

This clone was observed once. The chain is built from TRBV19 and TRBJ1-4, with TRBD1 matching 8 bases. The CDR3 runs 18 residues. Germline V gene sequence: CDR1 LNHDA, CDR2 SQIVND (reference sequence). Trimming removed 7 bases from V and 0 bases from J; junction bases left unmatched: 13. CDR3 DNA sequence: TGTGCCAGTACCAGGACAGGGAGGGATAGTGCAACTAATGAAAAACTGTTTTTT. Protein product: CASTRTGRDSATNEKLFF. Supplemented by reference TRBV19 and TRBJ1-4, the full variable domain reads DGGITQSPKYLFRKEGQNVTLSCEQNLNHDAMYWYRQDPGQGLRLIYYSQIVNDFQKGDIAEGYSVSREKKESFPLTVTSAQKNPTAFYLCASTRTGRDSATNEKLFFGSGTQLSVL.

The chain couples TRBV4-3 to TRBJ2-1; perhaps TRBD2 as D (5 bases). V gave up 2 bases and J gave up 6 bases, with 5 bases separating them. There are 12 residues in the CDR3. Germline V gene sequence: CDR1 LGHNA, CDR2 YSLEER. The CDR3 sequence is CASSQRGNEQFF. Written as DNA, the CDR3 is TGCGCCAGCAGCCAACGGGGCAATGAGCAGTTCTTC.

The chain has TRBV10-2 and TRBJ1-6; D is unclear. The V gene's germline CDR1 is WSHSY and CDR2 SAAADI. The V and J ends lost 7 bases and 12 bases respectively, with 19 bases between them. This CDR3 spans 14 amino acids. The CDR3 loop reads CASTSSITAQPLHF. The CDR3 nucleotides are TGCGCCAGCACCTCAAGTATTACAGCACAACCCCTCCACTTT.

The CDR3 DNA sequence: TGTGCCAGTAGTATCATCAGATTCGACACTGAAGCTTTCTTT. Protein: CASSIIRFDTEAFF. The chain carries TRBV19 and TRBJ1-1; the D is unclear. CDR3 size: 14 residues. Germline V lookup: CDR1 LNHDA, CDR2 SQIVND (reference sequence). V lost 3 bases and J 3 bases, leaving 11 bases between the germline ends.

DNA of the CDR3: TGTGCCAGCAGTGCTCCGACTAGCGGGAGTTGGACCTACGAGCAGTACTTC. Translating it yields CASSAPTSGSWTYEQYF. The J gene is TRBJ2-5, the V gene TRBV28, with 12 bases identical to TRBD2. The DNA end is a closer match to TRBJ2-7, so the J assignment may be wrong. CDR1 and CDR2 (germline): MDHEN, SYDVKM. The CDR3 is 17 residues long.

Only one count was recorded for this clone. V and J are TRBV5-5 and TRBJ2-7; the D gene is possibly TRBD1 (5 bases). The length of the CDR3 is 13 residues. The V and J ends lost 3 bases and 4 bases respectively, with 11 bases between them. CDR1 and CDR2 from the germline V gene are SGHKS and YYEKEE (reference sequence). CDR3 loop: CASSYLGAYEQYF. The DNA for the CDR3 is TGTGCCAGCAGCTACCTAGGGGCGTACGAGCAGTACTTC.

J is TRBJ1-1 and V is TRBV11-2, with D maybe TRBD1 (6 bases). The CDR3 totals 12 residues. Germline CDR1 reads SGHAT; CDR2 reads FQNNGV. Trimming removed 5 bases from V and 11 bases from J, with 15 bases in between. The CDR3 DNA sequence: TGTGCCAGCAGCCCCCACAGGGTTCTCGCTTTCTTT. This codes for CASSPHRVLAFF. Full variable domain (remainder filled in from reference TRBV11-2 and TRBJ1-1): EAGVAQSPRYKIIEKRQSVAFWCNPISGHATLYWYQQILGQGPKLLIQFQNNGVVDDSQLPKDRFSAERLKGVDSTLKIQPAKLEDSAVYLCASSPHRVLAFFGQGTRLTVV.

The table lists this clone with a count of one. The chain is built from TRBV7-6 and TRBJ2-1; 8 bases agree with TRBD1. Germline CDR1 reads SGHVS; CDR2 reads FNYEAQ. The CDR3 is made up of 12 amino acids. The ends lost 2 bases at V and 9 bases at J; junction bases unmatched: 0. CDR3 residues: CASSLQGAEQFF. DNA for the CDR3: TGTGCCAGCAGCTTACAGGGGGCTGAGCAGTTCTTC.

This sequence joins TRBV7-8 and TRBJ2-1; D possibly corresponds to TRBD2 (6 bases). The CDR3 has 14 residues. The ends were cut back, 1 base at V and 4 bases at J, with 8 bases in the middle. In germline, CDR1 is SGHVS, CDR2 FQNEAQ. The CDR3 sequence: CASSLDRGYNEQFF. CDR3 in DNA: TGTGCCAGCAGCTTAGACCGGGGGTACAATGAGCAGTTCTTC.